In this sample, the clone carrying this TCR beta chain turned up many times. Its antigen remains unidentified. The V gene end was trimmed by 4 bases and the J gene end by 2 bases; junction bases not matched to a gene: 12. This CDR3 contains 18 residues. CDR1 and CDR2 from the germline V gene are SGHTA and FQGNSA. This sample stems from a study of glioma-infiltrating T cells. General study findings and limits: Tissue-blood divergence was below expectation in non-neoplastic patients, above in gliomas.

TCR alpha and beta CDR3 regions were amplified from RNA using iRepertoire nested multiplex PCR. TCRdb passed the multiplex PCR reads through MiXCR, listing each CDR3 protein once. The sample holds roughly 100,000 distinct CDR3 sequences, approximately 28% seen once. Material: glioma tissue, nonneoplastic brain tissue, or PBMCs (not recorded which). The chain combines TRBV7-2 with TRBJ2-3, with 10 bases fitting TRBD2. The TCR originated in a human donor with low-grade glioma or glioblastoma, undergoing nonglioma brain surgery, or in good health (not recorded which). The CDR3 region has the DNA TGTGCCAGCAGCTCGCAGCCCATAGCGGGGGGATACACAGATACGCAGTATTTT. Amino acids: CASSSQPIAGGYTDTQYF.